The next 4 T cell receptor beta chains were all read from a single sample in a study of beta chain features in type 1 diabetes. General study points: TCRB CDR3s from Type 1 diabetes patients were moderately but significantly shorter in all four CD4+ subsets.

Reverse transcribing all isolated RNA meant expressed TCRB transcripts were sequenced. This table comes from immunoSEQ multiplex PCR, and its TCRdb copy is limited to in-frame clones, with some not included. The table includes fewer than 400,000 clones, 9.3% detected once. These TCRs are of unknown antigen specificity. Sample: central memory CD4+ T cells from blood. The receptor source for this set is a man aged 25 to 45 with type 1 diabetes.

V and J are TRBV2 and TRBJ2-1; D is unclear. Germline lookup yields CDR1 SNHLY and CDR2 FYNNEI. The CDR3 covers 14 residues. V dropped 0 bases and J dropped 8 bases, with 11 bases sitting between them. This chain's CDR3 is CASSEANVFDEQFF. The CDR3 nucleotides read TGTGCCAGCAGTGAAGCGAACGTATTTGATGAGCAGTTCTTC.

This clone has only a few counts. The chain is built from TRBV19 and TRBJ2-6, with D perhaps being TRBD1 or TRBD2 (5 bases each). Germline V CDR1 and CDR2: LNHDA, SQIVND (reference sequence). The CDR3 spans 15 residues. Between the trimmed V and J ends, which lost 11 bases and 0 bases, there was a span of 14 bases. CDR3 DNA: TGTGCCTCCGGGACGGCGAGCTCTGGGGCCAACGTCCTGACTTTC. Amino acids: CASGTASSGANVLTF.

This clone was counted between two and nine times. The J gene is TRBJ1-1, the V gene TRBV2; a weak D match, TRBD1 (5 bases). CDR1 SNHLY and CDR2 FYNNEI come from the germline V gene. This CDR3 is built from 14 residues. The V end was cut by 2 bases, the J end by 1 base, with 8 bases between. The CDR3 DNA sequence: TGTGCCAGCAGTGAAAGGGGAACGAACACTGAAGCTTTCTTT. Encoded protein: CASSERGTNTEAFF.

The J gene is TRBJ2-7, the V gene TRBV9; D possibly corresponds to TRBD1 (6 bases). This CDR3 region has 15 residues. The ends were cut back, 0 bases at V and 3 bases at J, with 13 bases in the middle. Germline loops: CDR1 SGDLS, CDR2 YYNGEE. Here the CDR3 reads CASSVGPGEFYEQYF. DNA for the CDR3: TGTGCCAGCAGCGTAGGGCCAGGGGAGTTCTACGAGCAGTACTTC.